What follows describes a single T cell receptor beta chain. As handled by the study authors: Amplification of reference gene primers provided the estimated nucleated cell counts. Some clones are missing from TCRdb's copy, which holds only in-frame ones; the method was immunoSEQ multiplex PCR. D and trimming come from the DNA, and the V and J calls and clone size come from that table. The sample consists of about half a million clones, roughly nine tenths of them appearing once. V was pared by 3 bases and J by 0 bases, with 6 bases between. The CDR3 consists of 14 residues. From germline, CDR1 is LNHDA and CDR2 SQIVND (reference sequence). This record comes from a study of blood T cell repertoires in COVID-19. Study-wide context: Spain, Italy and the United States supplied samples that represented acute and convalescent COVID-19. Sources were T cells, B-cell-depleted T cells, or PBMCs; the material itself was cDNA or gDNA.

Cohort placement rested on clinical history that participants reported themselves. The genes are TRBV19 and TRBJ1-5; no clear D. The sample comprised PBMCs or T cells enriched from blood (not recorded which). The receptor was isolated from a woman aged 60-70 years who had recovered from COVID-19. The CDR3, as DNA: TGTGCCAGTAGTATCGTCCGTAGCAATCAGCCCCAGCATTTT. Protein: CASSIVRSNQPQHF. Variable domain in full (rest from reference TRBV19 and TRBJ1-5): DGGITQSPKYLFRKEGQNVTLSCEQNLNHDAMYWYRQDPGQGLRLIYYSQIVNDFQKGDIAEGYSVSREKKESFPLTVTSAQKNPTAFYLCASSIVRSNQPQHFGDGTRLSIL.